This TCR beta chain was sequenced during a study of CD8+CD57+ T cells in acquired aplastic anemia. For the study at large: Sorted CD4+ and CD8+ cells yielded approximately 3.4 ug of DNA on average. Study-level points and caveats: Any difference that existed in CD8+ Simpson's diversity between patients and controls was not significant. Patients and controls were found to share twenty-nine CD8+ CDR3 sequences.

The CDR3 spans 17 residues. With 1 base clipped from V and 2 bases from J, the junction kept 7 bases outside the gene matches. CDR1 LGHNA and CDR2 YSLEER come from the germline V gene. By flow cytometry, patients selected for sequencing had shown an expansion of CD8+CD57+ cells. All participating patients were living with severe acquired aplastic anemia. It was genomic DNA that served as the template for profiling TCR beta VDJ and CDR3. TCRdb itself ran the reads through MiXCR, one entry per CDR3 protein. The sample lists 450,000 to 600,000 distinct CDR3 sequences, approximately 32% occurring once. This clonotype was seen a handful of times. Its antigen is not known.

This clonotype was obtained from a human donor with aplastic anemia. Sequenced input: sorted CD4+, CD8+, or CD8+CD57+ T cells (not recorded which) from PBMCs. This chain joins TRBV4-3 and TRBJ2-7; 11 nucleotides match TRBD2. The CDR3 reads CASSQAASSGGTYEQYF. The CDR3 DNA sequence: TGCGCCAGCAGCCAAGCCGCCTCTAGCGGGGGGACCTACGAGCAGTACTTC.